The rows below give T cell receptor beta chains drawn from one sample of a study of tumor and adjacent non-tumor tissue in lung cancer. TCRdb reanalysed the multiplex PCR reads using MiXCR and keeps one entry per CDR3 protein. The sample consists of about 120,000 distinct CDR3 sequences, roughly 64% of them appearing once. Sequenced input: lung tumor tissue. The receptors were gathered from a man aged 25 to 40 with non-small cell lung cancer. CDR3s include the opening cysteine and the closing phenylalanine or tryptophan. D genes are given only for firm matches. The size entry is marked missing in some rows and otherwise reads once, few, many or a size class.

D gene	V gene	clone size	J gene	CDR3 protein	CDR3 DNA
.	TRBV11-2	once	TRBJ2-3	CASSLDHNGVADTHYF	TGTGCCAGCAGCTTAGATCACAACGGGGTCGCAGATACGCACTATTTT
.	TRBV29-1	.	TRBJ1-1	CSDGNTEAFF	TGCAGCGATGGGAACACTGAAGCTTTCTTT
.	TRBV12-3/TRBV12-4	.	TRBJ2-1	CASRNYNEVQFF	TGTGCCAGCCGGAACTACAATGAAGTGCAGTTCTTC
TRBD2	TRBV5-4	many	TRBJ2-3	CASSLGRSGGRITDTQYF	TGTGCCAGCAGCTTGGGCCGGTCGGGAGGGCGTATCACAGATACGCAGTATTTT
.	TRBV12-3/TRBV12-4	.	TRBJ2-7	CASSLGLSPYEQYF	TGTGCCAGCAGTTTGGGGCTGTCCCCCTATGAGCAATACTTC
TRBD2	TRBV20-1	.	TRBJ2-1	CSARDVTSGGTRNEQFF	TGCAGTGCTAGAGATGTTACTAGCGGGGGGACGAGAAATGAGCAGTTCTTC
.	TRBV20-1	.	TRBJ2-5	CSARGPGETQYF	TGCAGTGCTAGGGGCCCGGGGGAGACCCAGTACTTC
TRBD2	TRBV20-1	.	TRBJ2-3	CSAENSPGLAGTDTQYF	TGCAGTGCTGAAAACTCACCGGGACTAGCGGGAACAGATACGCAGTATTTT
TRBD2	TRBV4-1	few	TRBJ2-3	CASSQDSREGWQADTQYF	TGCGCCAGCAGCCAAGATTCCCGGGAGGGGTGGCAGGCAGATACGCAGTATTTT
.	TRBV11-2	.	TRBJ2-3	CASSLGSAVSTDTQYF	TGTGCCAGCAGCTTAGGGTCAGCGGTGAGTACAGATACGCAGTATTTT
.	TRBV6-5	many	TRBJ1-1	CASSYSTGRIEAFF	TGTGCCAGCAGTTACTCGACAGGCCGGATTGAAGCTTTCTTT
.	TRBV5-1	.	TRBJ2-7	CVSSSSGYEQYF	TGCGTCAGCAGCTCCTCAGGGTATGAGCAGTACTTC
.	TRBV6-1	.	TRBJ1-1	CASSRTANSEAFF	TGTGCCAGCAGTCGGACCGCAAACAGTGAGGCTTTCTTT
.	TRBV6-5	.	TRBJ1-1	CASRQLGFRAFF	TGTGCCAGCAGGCAACTGGGATTTAGGGCTTTTTTT
TRBD2	TRBV5-6	.	TRBJ2-2	CASSYLAGTDTGELFF	TGTGCCAGCAGCTACCTAGCGGGAACCGACACCGGGGAGCTGTTTTTT
TRBD2	TRBV4-1	many	TRBJ2-7	CASSRTTGTSGRSYEQYF	TGCGCCAGCAGCCGGACCACCGGGACTAGCGGGAGATCCTACGAGCAGTACTTC